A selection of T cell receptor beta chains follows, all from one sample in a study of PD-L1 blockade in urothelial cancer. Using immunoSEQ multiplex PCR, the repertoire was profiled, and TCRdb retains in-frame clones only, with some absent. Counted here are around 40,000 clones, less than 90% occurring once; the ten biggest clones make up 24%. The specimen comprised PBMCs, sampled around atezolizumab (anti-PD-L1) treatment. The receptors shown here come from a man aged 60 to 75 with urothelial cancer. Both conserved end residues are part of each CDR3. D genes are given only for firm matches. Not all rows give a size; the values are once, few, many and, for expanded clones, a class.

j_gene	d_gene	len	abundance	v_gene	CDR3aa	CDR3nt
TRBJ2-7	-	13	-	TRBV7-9	CASSLVEAGEQYF	TGTGCCAGCAGCTTAGTAGAAGCAGGCGAGCAGTACTTC
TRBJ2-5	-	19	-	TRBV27	CASSLRGPGGLSPQETQYF	TGTGCCAGCAGTTTGCGGGGACCGGGGGGCCTATCACCCCAGGAGACCCAGTACTTC
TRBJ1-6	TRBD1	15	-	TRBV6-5	CATKEGQVYNSPLHF	TGTGCCACCAAGGAGGGACAGGTATACAATTCACCCCTCCACTTT
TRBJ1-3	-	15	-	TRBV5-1	CASSVQGRSGNTIYF	TGCGCCAGCAGCGTACAGGGTAGGAGTGGAAACACCATATATTTT
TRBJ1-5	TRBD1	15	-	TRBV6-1	CASTENRGSNQPQHF	TGTGCCAGCACCGAAAACAGGGGGAGCAATCAGCCCCAGCATTTT
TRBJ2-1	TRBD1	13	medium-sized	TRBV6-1	CASSRTGDNEQFF	TGTGCCAGCAGTCGGACAGGGGACAATGAGCAGTTCTTC
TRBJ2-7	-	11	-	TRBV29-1	CSVAHGYEQYF	TGCAGCGTTGCCCACGGCTACGAGCAGTACTTC
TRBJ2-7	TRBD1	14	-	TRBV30	CAWSVAGQVYEQYF	TGTGCCTGGAGTGTCGCGGGACAGGTCTACGAGCAGTACTTC
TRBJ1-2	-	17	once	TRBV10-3	CAISESTGRVVNYGYTF	TGTGCCATCAGTGAGTCAACAGGGCGCGTTGTTAACTATGGCTACACCTTC
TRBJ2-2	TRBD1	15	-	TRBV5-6	CASSDVGQGTGELFF	TGTGCCAGCAGCGACGTGGGACAGGGCACCGGGGAGCTGTTTTTT
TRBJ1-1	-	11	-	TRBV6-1	CASRAGQRAFF	TGTGCCAGCAGAGCGGGACAAAGGGCTTTCTTT
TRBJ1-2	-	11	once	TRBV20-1	CSARGDRGYTF	TGCAGTGCTAGAGGTGACAGGGGCTACACCTTC
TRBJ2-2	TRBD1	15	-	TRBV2	CASRGQGARTGELFF	TGTGCCAGCAGGGGGCAGGGGGCTCGAACCGGGGAGCTGTTTTTT
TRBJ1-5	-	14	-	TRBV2	CASTGSTDNQPQHF	TGTGCCAGCACCGGGTCCACCGACAATCAGCCCCAGCATTTT
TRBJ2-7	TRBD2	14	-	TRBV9	CASSVTSGSHEQYF	TGTGCCAGCAGCGTCACTAGCGGGAGTCACGAGCAGTACTTC
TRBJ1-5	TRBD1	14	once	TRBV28	CASAPGQGIWPQHF	TGTGCCAGCGCCCCGGGACAGGGAATATGGCCCCAGCATTTT
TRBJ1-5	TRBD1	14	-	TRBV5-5	CASSRTGAGQPQHF	TGTGCCAGCAGCCGGACAGGGGCGGGGCAGCCCCAGCATTTT
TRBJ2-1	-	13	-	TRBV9	CASSAPQGSEQFF	TGTGCCAGCAGCGCCCCGCAGGGAAGCGAGCAGTTCTTC
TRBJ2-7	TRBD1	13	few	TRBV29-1	CSVVGQGRDEQYF	TGCAGCGTTGTGGGACAGGGGCGCGACGAGCAGTACTTC
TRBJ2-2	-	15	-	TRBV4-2	CASRQMGGATGELFF	TGTGCCAGCAGACAAATGGGGGGGGCCACCGGGGAGCTGTTTTTT
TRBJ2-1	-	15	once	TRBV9	CASSVRGEGYNEQFF	TGTGCCAGCAGCGTGAGGGGGGAGGGATACAATGAGCAGTTCTTC
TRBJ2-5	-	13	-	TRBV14	CASSRSQQETQYF	TGTGCCAGCAGCAGATCGCAGCAAGAGACCCAGTACTTC
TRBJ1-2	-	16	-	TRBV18	CASSPLTTGGPYGYTF	TGTGCCAGCTCACCACTTACGACAGGCGGTCCCTATGGCTACACCTTC
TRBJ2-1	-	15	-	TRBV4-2	CASSQEAATTNEQFF	TGTGCCAGCAGCCAAGAGGCAGCGACGACCAATGAGCAGTTCTTC
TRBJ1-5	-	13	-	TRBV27	CASSSDRNQPQHF	TGTGCCAGCAGCTCCGACAGAAATCAGCCCCAGCATTTT
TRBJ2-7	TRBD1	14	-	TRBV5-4	CASSFRGRDGGQYF	TGTGCCAGCAGCTTCAGGGGGCGGGATGGTGGGCAGTACTTC
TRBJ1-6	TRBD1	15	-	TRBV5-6	CASSLGDSYNSPLHF	TGTGCCAGCAGCTTGGGGGACAGCTATAATTCACCCCTCCACTTT
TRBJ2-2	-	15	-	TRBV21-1	CASSSSYSRTGELFF	TGTGCCAGCAGCAGTTCCTACTCTAGAACCGGGGAGCTGTTTTTT
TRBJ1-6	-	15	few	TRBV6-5	CASSHKDSPNSPLHF	TGTGCCAGCAGCCACAAGGACAGTCCTAATTCACCCCTCCACTTT
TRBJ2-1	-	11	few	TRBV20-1	CSASGVNEQFF	TGCAGTGCTTCGGGTGTCAATGAGCAGTTCTTC
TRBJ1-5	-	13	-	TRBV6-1	CASSEGGYQPQHF	TGTGCCAGCAGTGAAGGAGGGTATCAGCCCCAGCATTTT
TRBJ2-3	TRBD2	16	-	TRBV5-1	CASLPRLAGPTDTQYF	TGCGCCAGCCTCCCGAGACTAGCGGGACCCACAGATACGCAGTATTTT
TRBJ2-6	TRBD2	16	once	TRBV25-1	CASSESRGAGANVLTF	TGTGCCAGCAGTGAATCGCGGGGGGCCGGGGCCAACGTCCTGACTTTC
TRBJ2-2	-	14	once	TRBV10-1	CASRDIANTGELFF	TGCGCCAGCAGGGACATTGCGAACACCGGGGAGCTGTTTTTT
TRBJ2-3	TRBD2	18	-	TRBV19	CASSIRASGGRGTDTQYF	TGTGCCAGTAGTATAAGGGCTAGCGGGGGTCGTGGTACAGATACGCAGTATTTT
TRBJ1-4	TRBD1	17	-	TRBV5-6	CASSSWTGGIPNEKLFF	TGTGCCAGCAGCTCCTGGACAGGGGGCATCCCTAATGAAAAACTGTTTTTT
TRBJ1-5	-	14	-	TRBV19	CASSPWGPNQPQHF	TGTGCCAGTAGTCCGTGGGGGCCCAATCAGCCCCAGCATTTT
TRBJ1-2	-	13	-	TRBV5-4	CASSLRVRDGYTF	TGTGCCAGCAGCTTGCGGGTGAGGGATGGCTACACCTTC
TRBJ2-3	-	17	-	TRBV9	CASSSERLVPLPDTQYF	TGTGCCAGCAGCTCCGAGAGACTAGTACCGTTGCCAGATACGCAGTATTTT
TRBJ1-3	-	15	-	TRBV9	CASSVGPSSGNTIYF	TGTGCCAGCAGCGTAGGTCCGTCCTCTGGAAACACCATATATTTT
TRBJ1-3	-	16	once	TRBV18	CASSPVGGRRGNTIYF	TGTGCCAGCTCACCAGTCGGGGGGCGAAGGGGAAACACCATATATTTT
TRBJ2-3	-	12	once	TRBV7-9	CASSLSGATQYF	TGTGCCAGCAGCTTATCAGGGGCCACGCAGTATTTT
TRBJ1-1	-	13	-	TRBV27	CASSFRENTEAFF	TGTGCCAGCAGTTTCAGGGAGAACACTGAAGCTTTCTTT
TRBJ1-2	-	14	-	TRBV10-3	CAISDLQGNYGYTF	TGTGCCATCAGTGATCTCCAGGGAAACTATGGCTACACCTTC
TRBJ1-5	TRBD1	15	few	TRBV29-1	CSARTGGFSNQPQHF	TGCAGCGCCCGAACAGGGGGCTTTAGCAATCAGCCCCAGCATTTT
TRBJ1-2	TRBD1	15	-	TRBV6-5	CASRKDNRGRDGYTF	TGTGCCAGCAGGAAAGATAACAGGGGGCGTGATGGCTACACCTTC
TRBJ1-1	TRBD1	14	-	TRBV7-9	CASSQLGSGTGAFF	TGTGCCAGCAGCCAACTTGGCTCCGGGACAGGGGCTTTCTTT
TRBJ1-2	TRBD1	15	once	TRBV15	CATSRDRDRGDGYTF	TGTGCCACCAGCAGAGATCGAGACAGGGGCGATGGCTACACCTTC
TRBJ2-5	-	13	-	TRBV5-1	CASRTEPQETQYF	TGCGCCAGCCGGACAGAACCCCAAGAGACCCAGTACTTC
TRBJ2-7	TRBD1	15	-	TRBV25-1	CASRAVGTGSDEQYF	TGTGCCAGCAGGGCTGTTGGGACAGGGTCGGACGAGCAGTACTTC
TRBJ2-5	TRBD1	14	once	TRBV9	CASSPGQSQETQYF	TGTGCCAGCAGCCCGGGACAGTCCCAAGAGACCCAGTACTTC
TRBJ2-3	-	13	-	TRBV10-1	CASSDRPGSTQYF	TGCGCCAGCAGTGACCGCCCCGGGAGTACGCAGTATTTT
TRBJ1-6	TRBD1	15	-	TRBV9	CASSIGQAGGSPLHF	TGTGCCAGCAGCATAGGACAGGCCGGCGGTTCACCCCTCCACTTT
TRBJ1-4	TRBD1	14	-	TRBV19	CASRTGAINEKLFF	TGTGCCAGTAGGACAGGGGCAATTAATGAAAAACTGTTTTTT
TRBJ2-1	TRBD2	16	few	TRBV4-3	CASSQDGTSGGNEQFF	TGCGCCAGCAGCCAAGATGGGACTAGCGGGGGCAATGAGCAGTTCTTC
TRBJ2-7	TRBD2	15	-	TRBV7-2	CASGRTSGGSYEQYF	TGTGCCAGCGGGCGGACTAGCGGGGGCTCCTACGAGCAGTACTTC
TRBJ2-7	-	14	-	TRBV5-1	CASSLTGLPYEQYF	TGCGCCAGCAGCTTGACAGGGCTACCCTACGAGCAGTACTTC
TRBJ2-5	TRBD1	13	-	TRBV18	CASWRTGQETQYF	TGTGCCAGCTGGCGGACAGGACAAGAGACCCAGTACTTC
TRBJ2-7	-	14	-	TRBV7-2	CASTQRAGSYEQYF	TGTGCCAGCACCCAAAGGGCGGGCTCCTACGAGCAGTACTTC